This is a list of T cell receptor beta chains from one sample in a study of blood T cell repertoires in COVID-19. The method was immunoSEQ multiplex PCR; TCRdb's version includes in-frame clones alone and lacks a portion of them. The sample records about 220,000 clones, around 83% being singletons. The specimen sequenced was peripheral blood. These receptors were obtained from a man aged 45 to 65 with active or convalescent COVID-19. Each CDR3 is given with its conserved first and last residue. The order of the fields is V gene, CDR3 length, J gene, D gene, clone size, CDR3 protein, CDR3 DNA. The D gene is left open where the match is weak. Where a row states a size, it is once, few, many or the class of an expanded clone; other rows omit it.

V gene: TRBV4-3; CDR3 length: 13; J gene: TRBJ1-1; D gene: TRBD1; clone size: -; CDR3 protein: CASSRTGGTEAFF; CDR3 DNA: TGCGCCAGCAGCCGGACAGGCGGGACTGAAGCTTTCTTT
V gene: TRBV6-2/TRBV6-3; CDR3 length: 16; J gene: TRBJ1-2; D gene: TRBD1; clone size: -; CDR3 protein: CASSYPHRGTRDGYTF; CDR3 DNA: TGTGCCAGCAGTTACCCCCACAGGGGTACGAGGGATGGCTACACCTTC
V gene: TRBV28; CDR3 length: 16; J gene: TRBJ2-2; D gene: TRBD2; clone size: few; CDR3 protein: CASSFVVAGSGGELFF; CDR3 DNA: TGTGCCAGCAGTTTCGTGGTAGCGGGATCCGGCGGGGAGCTGTTTTTT
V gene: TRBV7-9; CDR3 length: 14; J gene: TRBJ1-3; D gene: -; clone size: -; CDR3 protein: CASSPTGLRNTIYF; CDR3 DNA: TGTGCCAGCAGCCCCACAGGGTTGAGAAACACCATATATTTT
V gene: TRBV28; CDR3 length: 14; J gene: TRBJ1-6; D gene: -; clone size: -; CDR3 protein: CASSLFRGDSPLHF; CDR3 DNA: TGTGCCAGCAGTTTATTCAGGGGCGATTCACCCCTCCACTTT
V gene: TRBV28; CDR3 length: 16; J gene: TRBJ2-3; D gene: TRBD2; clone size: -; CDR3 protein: CASSSLAGGPEDTQYF; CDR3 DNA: TGTGCCAGCAGTTCGTTAGCGGGAGGGCCGGAAGATACGCAGTATTTT
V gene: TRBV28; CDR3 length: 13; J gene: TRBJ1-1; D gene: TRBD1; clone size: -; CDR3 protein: CASRTPGQSGSFF; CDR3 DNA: TGTGCCAGCAGGACCCCGGGACAGTCAGGGTCTTTCTTT
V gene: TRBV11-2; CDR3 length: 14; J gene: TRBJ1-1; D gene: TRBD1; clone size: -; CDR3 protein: CASSPRQGDTEAFF; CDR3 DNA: TGTGCCAGCAGCCCCCGACAGGGTGACACTGAAGCTTTCTTT
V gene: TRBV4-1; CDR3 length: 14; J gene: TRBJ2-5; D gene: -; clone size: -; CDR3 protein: CASSQVAGRETQYF; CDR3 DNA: TGCGCCAGCAGCCAAGTGGCGGGGAGAGAGACCCAGTACTTC
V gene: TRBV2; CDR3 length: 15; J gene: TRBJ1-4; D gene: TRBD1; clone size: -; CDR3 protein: CASRSPGQGGEKLFF; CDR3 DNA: TGTGCCAGCAGATCTCCCGGACAGGGGGGTGAAAAACTGTTTTTT
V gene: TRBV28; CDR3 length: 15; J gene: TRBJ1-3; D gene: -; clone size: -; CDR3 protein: CASSLGGASGNTIYF; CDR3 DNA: TGTGCCAGCAGTTTAGGGGGGGCCTCTGGAAACACCATATATTTT
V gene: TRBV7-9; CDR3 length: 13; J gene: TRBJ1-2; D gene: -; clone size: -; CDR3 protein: CASSTQGVGGYTF; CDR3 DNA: TGTGCCAGCAGCACCCAGGGTGTAGGTGGCTACACCTTC
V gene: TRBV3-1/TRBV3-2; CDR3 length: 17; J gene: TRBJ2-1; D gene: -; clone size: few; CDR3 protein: CASSQDWRQAGINEQFF; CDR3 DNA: TGTGCCAGCAGCCAAGACTGGCGGCAGGCGGGGATCAATGAGCAGTTCTTC
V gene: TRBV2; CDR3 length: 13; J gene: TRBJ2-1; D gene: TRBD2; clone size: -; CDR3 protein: CASSPSGGNEQFF; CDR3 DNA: TGTGCCAGCAGCCCTAGCGGTGGGAATGAGCAGTTCTTC
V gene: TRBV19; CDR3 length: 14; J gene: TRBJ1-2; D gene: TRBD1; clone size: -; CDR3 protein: CASSRDRWVYGYTF; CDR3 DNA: TGTGCCAGTAGTCGGGACAGGTGGGTCTATGGCTACACCTTC
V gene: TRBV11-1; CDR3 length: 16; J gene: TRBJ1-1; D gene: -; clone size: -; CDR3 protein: CASSLDRYREDTEAFF; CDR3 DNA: TGTGCCAGCAGCTTAGACAGATACCGGGAGGACACTGAAGCTTTCTTT
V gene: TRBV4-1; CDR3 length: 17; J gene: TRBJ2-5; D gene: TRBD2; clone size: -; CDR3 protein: CASSQEGSGGASKTQYF; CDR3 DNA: TGCGCCAGCAGCCAAGAGGGTAGCGGGGGGGCGTCGAAGACCCAGTACTTC
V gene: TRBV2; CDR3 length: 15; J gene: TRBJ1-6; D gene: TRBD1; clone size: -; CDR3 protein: CASSEPTGGDSPLHF; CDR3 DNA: TGTGCCAGCAGTGAACCGACAGGGGGCGATTCACCCCTCCACTTT
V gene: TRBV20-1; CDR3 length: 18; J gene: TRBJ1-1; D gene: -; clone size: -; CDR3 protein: CSASAEEATRIWNTEAFF; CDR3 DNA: TGCAGTGCTAGTGCCGAGGAGGCTACCCGAATTTGGAACACTGAAGCTTTCTTT
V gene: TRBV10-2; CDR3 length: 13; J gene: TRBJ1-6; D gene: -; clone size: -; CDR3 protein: CASSVQVRSPLHF; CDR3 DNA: TGCGCCAGCAGTGTGCAGGTCAGGTCACCCCTCCACTTT
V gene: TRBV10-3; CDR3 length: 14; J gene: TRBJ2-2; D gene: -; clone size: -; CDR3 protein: CAIRSAVNTGELFF; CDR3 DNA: TGTGCCATCAGGTCGGCGGTGAACACCGGGGAGCTGTTTTTT
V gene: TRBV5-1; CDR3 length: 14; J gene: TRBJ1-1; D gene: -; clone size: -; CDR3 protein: CASSYHEQYTEAFF; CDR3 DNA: TGCGCCAGCAGCTATCATGAACAGTACACTGAAGCTTTCTTT
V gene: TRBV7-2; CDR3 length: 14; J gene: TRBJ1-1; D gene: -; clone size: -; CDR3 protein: CASSLLASNTEAFF; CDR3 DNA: TGTGCCAGCAGCTTACTGGCCTCGAACACTGAAGCTTTCTTT
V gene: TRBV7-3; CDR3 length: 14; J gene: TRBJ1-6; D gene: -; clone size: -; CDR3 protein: CASSLQGHNSPLHF; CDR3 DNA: TGTGCCAGCAGCTTACAGGGGCATAATTCACCCCTCCACTTT
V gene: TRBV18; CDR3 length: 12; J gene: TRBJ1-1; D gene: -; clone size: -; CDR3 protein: CASSTGNTEAFF; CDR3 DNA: TGTGCCAGCTCAACAGGGAACACTGAAGCTTTCTTT
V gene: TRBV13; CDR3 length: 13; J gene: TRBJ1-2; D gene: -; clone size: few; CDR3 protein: CASSEGQFYGYTF; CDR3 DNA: TGTGCCAGCAGCGAAGGACAGTTCTATGGCTACACCTTC
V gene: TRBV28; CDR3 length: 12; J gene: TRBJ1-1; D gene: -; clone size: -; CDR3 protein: CASSSEDTEAFF; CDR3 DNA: TGTGCCAGCAGTTCAGAGGACACTGAAGCTTTCTTT